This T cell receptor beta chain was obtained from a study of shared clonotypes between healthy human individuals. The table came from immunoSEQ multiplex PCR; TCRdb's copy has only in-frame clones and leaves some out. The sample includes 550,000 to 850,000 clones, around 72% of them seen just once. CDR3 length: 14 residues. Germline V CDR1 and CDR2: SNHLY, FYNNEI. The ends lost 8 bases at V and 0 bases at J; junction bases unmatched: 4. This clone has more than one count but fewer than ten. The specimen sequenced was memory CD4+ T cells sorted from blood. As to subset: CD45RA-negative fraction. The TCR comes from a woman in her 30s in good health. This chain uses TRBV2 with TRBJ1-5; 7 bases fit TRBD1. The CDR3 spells CASRGQTSNQPQHF. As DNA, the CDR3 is TGTGCCAGCCGGGGACAGACTAGCAATCAGCCCCAGCATTTT. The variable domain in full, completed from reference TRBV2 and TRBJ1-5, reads EPEVTQTPSHQVTQMGQEVILRCVPISNHLYFYWYRQILGQKVEFLVSFYNNEISEKSEIFDDQFSVERPDGSNFTLKIRSTKLEDSAMYFCASRGQTSNQPQHFGDGTRLSIL.